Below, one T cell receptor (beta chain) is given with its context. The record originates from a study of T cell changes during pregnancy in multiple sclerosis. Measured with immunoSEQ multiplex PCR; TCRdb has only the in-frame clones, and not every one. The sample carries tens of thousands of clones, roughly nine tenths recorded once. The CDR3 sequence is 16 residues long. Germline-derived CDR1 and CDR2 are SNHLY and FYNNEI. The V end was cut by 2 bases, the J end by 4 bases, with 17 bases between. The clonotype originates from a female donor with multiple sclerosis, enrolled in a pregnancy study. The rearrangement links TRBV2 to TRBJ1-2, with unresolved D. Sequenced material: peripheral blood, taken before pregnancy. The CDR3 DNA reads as TGTGCCAGCAGTGAACTTCCAGGAGGAGGCTTCTATGGCTACACCTTC. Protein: CASSELPGGGFYGYTF.